These 13 T cell receptor beta chains came from one sample sequenced in a study of vaccination effects on CD4 cells after COVID-19 (dated 2022 in TCRdb). In the ViraFEST assay, PBMC were stimulated with viral peptide pools, and TCR sequencing was then used to find antigen-specific CD4+ T cell clonotypes based on their expansion. After approximately eleven days of culture, CD4+ T cells were isolated with the EasySep CD4+ T cell isolation kit. PCR-confirmed SARS-CoV-2 infection had occurred in convalescent patients between March and December 2020, before the Alpha, Beta and Delta variants emerged in the United States. The protocol used for the library was the immunoSEQ multiplex PCR assay. Entries here come from immuneACCESS through TCRdb and include only in-frame sequences with V and J called. Some clones fail to appear in such tables; in the studies checked, an unresolved V gene covers under half of the shortfall, and the cause of the remainder is unknown. The table for this sample lists roughly 70,000 clones; more than 65% of them were counted only once. The ten largest clones capture over 4.5% of the sample.

The antigens for these receptors are not known. Sequencing was performed on CD4+ T cells from PBMCs cultured with HIV peptides, taken before COVID-19 vaccination. Sample cell subset or site, as interpreted from the label and publication: HIV-1 Nef peptide pool negative control/reference culture. The origin of the receptors is a human donor who had a prior SARS-CoV-2 infection.

The chain recombines TRBV3-1 (or the pseudogene TRBV3-2) with TRBJ2-3; 7 nucleotides agree with TRBD2. The CDR3 covers 16 residues. Germline lookup yields CDR1 LGHDT and CDR2 YNNKEL (reference sequence). Trimming at V came to 4 bases and at J to 6 bases, leaving 13 bases not matched to a gene. The CDR3 loop reads CASSLRDYRGKDTQYF. The CDR3 region has the DNA TGTGCCAGCAGCCTCCGGGACTATCGGGGGAAGGATACGCAGTATTTT.

This sequence joins TRBV10-2 and TRBJ2-1; 9 bases map to TRBD2. This CDR3 spans 18 amino acids. Trimming at V came to 6 bases and at J to 1 base, leaving 13 bases not matched to a gene. In germline, CDR1 is WSHSY, CDR2 SAAADI. The CDR3 sequence: CASSPRAGGTFSYNEQFF. The DNA of the CDR3 is TGCGCCAGCAGCCCCCGGGCGGGAGGGACTTTTTCCTACAATGAGCAGTTCTTC.

The chain combines TRBV14 with TRBJ1-4; perhaps TRBD1 as D (6 bases). The CDR3 length is 16 residues. Germline values: CDR1 SGHDN, CDR2 FVKESK. V gave up 0 bases and J gave up 7 bases, with 15 bases separating them. The CDR3 protein is CASSQDRRGLGEKLFF. For the CDR3, the DNA is TGTGCCAGCAGCCAAGATCGGCGGGGGCTCGGTGAAAAACTGTTTTTT.

This clone was counted a few times. V and J are TRBV2 and TRBJ2-6; D could derive from TRBD1 or TRBD2 (6 bases each). Per germline, CDR1 SNHLY and CDR2 FYNNEI. V gave up 7 bases and J gave up 4 bases, with 8 bases separating them. The CDR3 sequence is 13 residues long. The CDR3 sequence: CASTGAGANVLTF. The CDR3 DNA follows: TGTGCCAGCACGGGGGCCGGGGCCAACGTCCTGACTTTC.

This clone was counted a few times. V is TRBV10-3 and J is TRBJ2-7, with 8 bases that match TRBD2. From germline, CDR1 is ENHRY and CDR2 SYGVKD. The length of the CDR3 is 16 residues. After removal of 2 bases from V and 2 bases from J, the junction contained 8 bases not matched to a gene. CDR3 amino acids: CAISEALAGAAYEQYF. CDR3 in DNA: TGTGCCATCAGTGAGGCGCTAGCGGGCGCAGCCTACGAGCAGTACTTC.

In this sample, this clone turned up once. This chain uses TRBV15 with TRBJ2-7, with D perhaps matching TRBD1 or TRBD2 (5 bases each). There are 18 residues in the CDR3. CDR1 and CDR2 (germline): LNHNV, YYDKDF (reference sequence). Between the trimmed V and J ends, which lost 0 bases and 1 base, there was a span of 19 bases. In DNA, the CDR3 is TGTGCCACCAGCAGAGATAGGGCGGACTGGGGCCGGTCCTACGAGCAGTACTTC. It specifies CATSRDRADWGRSYEQYF.

V is TRBV2 and J is TRBJ2-2, with D hard to call. Germline loops: CDR1 SNHLY, CDR2 FYNNEI. The CDR3 has 13 amino acids. V lost 4 bases and J 4 bases, leaving 7 bases between the germline ends. DNA of the CDR3: TGTGCCAGCAGTGGTTTACTCACCGGGGAGCTGTTTTTT. This translates into CASSGLLTGELFF.

The chain has TRBV15 and TRBJ1-2, with TRBD1 matching over 10 bases. The CDR3 extends over 17 amino acids. The V and J ends lost 3 bases and 4 bases, in that order; junction bases with no gene match: 11. CDR1 and CDR2 from the germline V gene are LNHNV and YYDKDF (reference sequence). The CDR3 is CATSSSIDRGLIYGYTF. As DNA, the CDR3 is TGTGCCACCAGCAGCTCAATCGACAGGGGGCTAATCTATGGCTACACCTTC.

V and J are TRBV18 and TRBJ2-7, with 10 bases fitting TRBD2. Germline V gene lookup returns CDR1 KGHSH and CDR2 LQKENI. The CDR3 consists of 16 residues. Trimming at V came to 5 bases and at J to 0 bases, leaving 7 bases not matched to a gene. Written as DNA, the CDR3 is TGTGCCAGCTCAACGGGACTAGCGATGAGCTCCTACGAGCAGTACTTC. It translates to CASSTGLAMSSYEQYF.

This clone was found once. The V gene is TRBV5-1, the J gene TRBJ2-1; 8 bases map to TRBD2. Germline trimming cut 2 bases from V and 0 bases from J; bases unmatched to any gene: 10. From germline, CDR1 is SGHRS and CDR2 YFSETQ. The CDR3 loop spans 18 amino acids. The DNA for the CDR3 is TGCGCCAGCAGCTTAAGGACTAGCCATACTTACTCCTACAATGAGCAGTTCTTC. Protein: CASSLRTSHTYSYNEQFF.

In its sample, this clone was seen once. CDR3 residues: CATSGDSQTQYF. The CDR3 DNA sequence: TGTGCCACCAGTGGGGACAGCCAGACCCAGTACTTC. This rearrangement joins TRBV24-1 to TRBJ2-5; 7 bases match TRBD1. CDR3 length equals 12 residues. Germline V gene data show CDR1 as KGHDR and CDR2 as SFDVKD. V lost 5 bases, J lost 6 bases, and 2 bases stayed unmatched.

V usage is TRBV20-1 and J usage is TRBJ2-7; D remains ambiguous. The CDR3 runs 12 residues. Germline V CDR1 and CDR2: DFQATT, SNEGSKA (reference sequence). V was shortened by 3 bases and J by 5 bases, with 11 bases between the two germline ends. The CDR3, as DNA: TGCAGTGCTAGTCTTAGTATCCACGAGCAGTACTTC. The encoded protein is CSASLSIHEQYF.

This chain connects TRBV3-1 (or the pseudogene TRBV3-2) to TRBJ1-6; the match to TRBD1 covers 9 bases. The CDR3 runs 15 residues. Germline V gene sequence: CDR1 LGHDT, CDR2 YNNKEL (reference sequence). The trim removed 4 bases at V and 9 bases at J, leaving 7 bases unmatched. CDR3 amino acids: CASSRSTGGSSPLHF. The CDR3 region has the DNA TGTGCCAGCAGCCGATCGACAGGGGGGAGTTCACCCCTCCACTTT.